This T cell receptor (beta chain) comes out of a study of T-cell reconstitution after alpha-beta-depleted transplantation in children. A TCRbeta library incorporating unique molecular identifiers was prepared. TCRdb passed the PCR reads through MiXCR, listing each CDR3 protein once. The table lists around 580,000 distinct CDR3 sequences, roughly 23% of them singletons. Study-wide results and limits: There were some patients whose high TCRbeta diversity at day 60 came from surviving recipient T cells and thymic progenitors. Newly generated T cells supplied most T-cell counts and diversity one year post-transplant.

The germline gives CDR1 SGHTA, CDR2 FQGNSA. This CDR3 has 15 residues. Of note for this clonotype: Antigen: not known. Just one base apart from a much larger clone, this may be a read error.

The TCR originated in a boy younger than two who had a stem cell transplant for acute myeloid leukemia, so the T cells may come from the graft donor. J is TRBJ2-2 and V is TRBV7-2, with a weak D call TRBD2 (5 bases). The starting material was PBMCs, mostly from graft donor cells, obtained 360 days after TCRalphabeta/CD19-depleted stem cell transplant. CDR3 residues: CASILVGLDTGELFF. CDR3 coding DNA: TGTGCCAGCATCTTAGTCGGACTCGACACCGGGGAGCTGTTTTTT.